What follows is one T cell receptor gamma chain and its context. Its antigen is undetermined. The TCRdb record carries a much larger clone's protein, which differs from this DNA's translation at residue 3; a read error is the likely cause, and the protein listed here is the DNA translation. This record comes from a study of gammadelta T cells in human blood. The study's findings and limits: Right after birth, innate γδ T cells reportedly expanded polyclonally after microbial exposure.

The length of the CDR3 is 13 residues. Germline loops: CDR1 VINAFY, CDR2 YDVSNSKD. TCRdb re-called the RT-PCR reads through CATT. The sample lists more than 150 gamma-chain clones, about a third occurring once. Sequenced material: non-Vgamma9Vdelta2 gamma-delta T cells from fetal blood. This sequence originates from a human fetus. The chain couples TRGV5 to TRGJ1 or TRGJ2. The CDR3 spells CAAWDPNYYKKLF. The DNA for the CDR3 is TGTGCCGCCTGGGACCCGAATTATTATAAGAAACTCTTT.